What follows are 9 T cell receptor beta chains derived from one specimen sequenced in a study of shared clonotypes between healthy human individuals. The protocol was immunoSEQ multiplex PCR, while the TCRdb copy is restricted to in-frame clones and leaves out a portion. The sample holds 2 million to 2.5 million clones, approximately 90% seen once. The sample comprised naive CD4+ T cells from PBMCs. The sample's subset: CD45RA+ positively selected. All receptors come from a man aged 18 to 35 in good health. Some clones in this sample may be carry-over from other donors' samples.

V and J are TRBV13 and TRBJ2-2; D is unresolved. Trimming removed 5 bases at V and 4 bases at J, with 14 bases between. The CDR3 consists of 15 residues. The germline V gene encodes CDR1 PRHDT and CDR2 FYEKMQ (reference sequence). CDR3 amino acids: CASSPLRKVTGELFF. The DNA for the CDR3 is TGTGCCAGCAGCCCGCTGAGAAAGGTCACCGGGGAGCTGTTTTTT. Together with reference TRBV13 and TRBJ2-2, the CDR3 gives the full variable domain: AAGVIQSPRHLIKEKRETATLKCYPIPRHDTVYWYQQGPGQDPQFLISFYEKMQSDKGSIPDRFSAQQFSDYHSELNMSSLELGDSALYFCASSPLRKVTGELFFGEGSRLTVL.

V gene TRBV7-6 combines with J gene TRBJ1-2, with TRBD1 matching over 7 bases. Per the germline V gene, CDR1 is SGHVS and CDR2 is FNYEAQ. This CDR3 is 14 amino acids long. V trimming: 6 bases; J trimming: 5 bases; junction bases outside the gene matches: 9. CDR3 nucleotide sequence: TGTGCCAGCAGTCCTACTTCAGGGGGTTATGGCTACACCTTC. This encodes CASSPTSGGYGYTF.

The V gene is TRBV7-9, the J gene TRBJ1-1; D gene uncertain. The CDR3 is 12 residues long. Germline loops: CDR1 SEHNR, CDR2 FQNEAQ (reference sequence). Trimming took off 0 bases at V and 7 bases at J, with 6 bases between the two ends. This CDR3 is CASSLAGYEAFF. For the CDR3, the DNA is TGTGCCAGCAGCTTAGCAGGGTATGAAGCTTTCTTT. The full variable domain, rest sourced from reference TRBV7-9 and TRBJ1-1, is DTGVSQNPRHKITKRGQNVTFRCDPISEHNRLYWYRQTLGQGPEFLTYFQNEAQLEKSRLLSDRFSAERPKGSFSTLEIQRTEQGDSAMYLCASSLAGYEAFFGQGTRLTVV.

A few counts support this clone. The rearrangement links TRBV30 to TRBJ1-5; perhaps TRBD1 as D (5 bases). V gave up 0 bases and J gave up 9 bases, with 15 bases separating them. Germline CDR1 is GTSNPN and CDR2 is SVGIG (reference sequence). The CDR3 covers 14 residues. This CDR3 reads CAWSVSSGTLPQHF. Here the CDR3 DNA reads TGTGCCTGGAGTGTATCGTCCGGGACCCTGCCCCAGCATTTT.

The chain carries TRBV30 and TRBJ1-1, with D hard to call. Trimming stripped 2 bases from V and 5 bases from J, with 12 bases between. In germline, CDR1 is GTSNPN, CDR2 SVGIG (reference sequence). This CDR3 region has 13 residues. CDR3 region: CAWSRTAGTEAFF. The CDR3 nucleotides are TGTGCCTGGAGTCGAACAGCGGGGACTGAAGCTTTCTTT. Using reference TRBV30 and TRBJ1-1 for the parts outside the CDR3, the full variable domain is SQTIHQWPATLVQPVGSPLSLECTVEGTSNPNLYWYRQAAGRGLQLLFYSVGIGQISSEVPQNLSASRPQDRQFILSSKKLLLSDSGFYLCAWSRTAGTEAFFGQGTRLTVV.

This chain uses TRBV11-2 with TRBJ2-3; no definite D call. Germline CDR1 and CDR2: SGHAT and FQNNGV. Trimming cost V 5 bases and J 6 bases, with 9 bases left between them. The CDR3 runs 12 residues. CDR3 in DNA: TGTGCCAGCAGCCTCTTGGGGGATACGCAGTATTTT. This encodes CASSLLGDTQYF.

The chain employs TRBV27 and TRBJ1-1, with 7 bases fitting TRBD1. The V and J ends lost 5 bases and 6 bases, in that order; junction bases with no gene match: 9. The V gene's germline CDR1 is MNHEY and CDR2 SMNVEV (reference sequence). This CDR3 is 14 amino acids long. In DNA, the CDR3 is TGTGCCAGCAGTATCCCGACCAGGGGGGCTGAAGCTTTCTTT. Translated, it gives CASSIPTRGAEAFF.

The CDR3, as DNA: TGTGCCTGGAGTGTATCCAGGACCTACGAGCAGTACTTC. Translation: CAWSVSRTYEQYF. The chain couples TRBV30 to TRBJ2-7; D is undetermined. The CDR3 has 13 amino acids. V shed 0 bases and J shed 2 bases, with 8 bases lying between them. CDR1 GTSNPN and CDR2 SVGIG come from the germline V gene (reference sequence).

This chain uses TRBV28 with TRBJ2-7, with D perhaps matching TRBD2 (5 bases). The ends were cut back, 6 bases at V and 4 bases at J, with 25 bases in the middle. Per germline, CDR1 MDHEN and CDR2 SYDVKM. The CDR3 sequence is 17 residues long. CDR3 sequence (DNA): TGTGCCAGCAGCCCGGGTGGAGCGGACGGAGTATTTTACGAGCAGTACTTC. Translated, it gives CASSPGGADGVFYEQYF.